A single T cell receptor (beta chain) is shown here with its context. Trimming left V 6 bases short and J 0 bases short, with 18 bases between. The CDR3 is 15 residues long. The germline V gene encodes CDR1 DFQATT and CDR2 SNEGSKA (reference sequence). To make TCR beta libraries, researchers used iRepertoire HTBI primers and Arm-PCR of CDR3 regions. TCRdb itself ran the multiplex PCR reads through MiXCR, one entry per CDR3 protein. The sample has some 300,000 distinct CDR3 sequences, 20% to 25% seen once. This specimen comes from a study of regulatory T cells in long-lasting Graves disease. Described time point: persistent/refractory GD, antithyroid drugs over 5 years with positive TRAb. There was RNA extracted from PBMCs, and the TCR library was made from it.

Specimen: peripheral blood mononuclear cells (PBMCs), collected when the disease was refractory, from a patient treated with antithyroid drugs. The clonotype originates from a female donor with Graves disease. The rearrangement joins TRBV20-1 to TRBJ2-7; D gene uncertain. As DNA, the CDR3 is TGCAGTGCCACTTCCCCTATAAGTTTCTCCTACGAGCAGTACTTC. It encodes CSATSPISFSYEQYF.